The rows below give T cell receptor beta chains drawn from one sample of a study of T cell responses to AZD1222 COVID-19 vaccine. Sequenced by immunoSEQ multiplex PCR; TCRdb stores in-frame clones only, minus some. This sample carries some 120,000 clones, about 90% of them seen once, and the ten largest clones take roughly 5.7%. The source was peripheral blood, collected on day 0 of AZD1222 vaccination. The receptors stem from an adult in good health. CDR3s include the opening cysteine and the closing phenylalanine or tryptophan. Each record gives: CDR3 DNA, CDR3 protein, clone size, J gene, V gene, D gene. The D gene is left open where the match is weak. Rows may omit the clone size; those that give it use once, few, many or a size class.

DNA: TGTGCCAGCAGTTTAGTCGGGAGGGGGTATGGCTACACCTTC
CDR3: CASSLVGRGYGYTF
size: .
J: TRBJ1-2
V: TRBV28
D: .

DNA: TGTGCCAGCCTTGCGGGCAGGGACTACGAGCAGTACTTC
CDR3: CASLAGRDYEQYF
size: .
J: TRBJ2-7
V: TRBV18
D: .

DNA: TGTGCCAGCAGCGTAGGAGCGGGAGGGAACCAAGAGACCCAGTACTTC
CDR3: CASSVGAGGNQETQYF
size: .
J: TRBJ2-5
V: TRBV9
D: TRBD2

DNA: TGTGCCAGCAGCCAAGTTTTCAGCCCGAGGACTGAAGCTTTCTTT
CDR3: CASSQVFSPRTEAFF
size: .
J: TRBJ1-1
V: TRBV3-1/TRBV3-2
D: .

DNA: TGTGCCAGCAGTCCCCGAGGGAGCTCTGGAAACACCATATATTTT
CDR3: CASSPRGSSGNTIYF
size: .
J: TRBJ1-3
V: TRBV6-5
D: .

DNA: TGTGCCAGCAGTTTATCGACCCTGACCAAAGGCTACACCTTC
CDR3: CASSLSTLTKGYTF
size: few
J: TRBJ1-2
V: TRBV27
D: .

DNA: TGTGCCTGGAGTGATGGGACTCCTCCCCTCGAGCAGTTCTTC
CDR3: CAWSDGTPPLEQFF
size: .
J: TRBJ2-1
V: TRBV30
D: .

DNA: TGCAGTGCTAGTCGCCAGGGAGATGGCTACACCTTC
CDR3: CSASRQGDGYTF
size: once
J: TRBJ1-2
V: TRBV20-1
D: .

DNA: TGCGCCAGCAGTGATGGGCCGGGACAGGGGTTCAACGAGCAGTACTTC
CDR3: CASSDGPGQGFNEQYF
size: .
J: TRBJ2-7
V: TRBV23-1
D: TRBD1

DNA: TGTGCCAGCAACGGTCGGGGCGAAAGAACTGGCTACACCTTC
CDR3: CASNGRGERTGYTF
size: .
J: TRBJ1-2
V: TRBV3-1/TRBV3-2
D: .

DNA: TGTGCCAGCAGCTTAGTTGGGGGCGTAGGTTCACCCCTCCACTTT
CDR3: CASSLVGGVGSPLHF
size: .
J: TRBJ1-6
V: TRBV7-8
D: .

DNA: TGCAGCGTTATACAGGACCAGGGTCAGCCCCAGCATTTT
CDR3: CSVIQDQGQPQHF
size: .
J: TRBJ1-5
V: TRBV29-1
D: .

DNA: TGTGCCTGGAGTATACAGGGGCCGATAAGTGAAAAACTGTTTTTT
CDR3: CAWSIQGPISEKLFF
size: .
J: TRBJ1-4
V: TRBV30
D: TRBD1

DNA: TGTGCCAGCAGCCAAGAGGGATCGAACACCGGGGAGCTGTTTTTT
CDR3: CASSQEGSNTGELFF
size: .
J: TRBJ2-2
V: TRBV4-2
D: .

DNA: TGTGCCACCAGTGACCCTTCGGGGGAGTATCTCAATGAGCAGTTCTTC
CDR3: CATSDPSGEYLNEQFF
size: .
J: TRBJ2-1
V: TRBV24-1
D: .

DNA: TGTGCCAGCAGCCCCCACCTGGGGGTTGTTTACTATGGCTACACCTTC
CDR3: CASSPHLGVVYYGYTF
size: .
J: TRBJ1-2
V: TRBV13
D: .

DNA: TGTGCCAGCAGTTTAGCACCGAATGAAAAACTGTTTTTT
CDR3: CASSLAPNEKLFF
size: .
J: TRBJ1-4
V: TRBV28
D: .

DNA: TGTGCCAGCAGCCTACCGGGACTAGCGGGACAATTCGAGCAGTACTTC
CDR3: CASSLPGLAGQFEQYF
size: .
J: TRBJ2-7
V: TRBV5-6
D: TRBD2

DNA: TGTGCCAGCAGTTTCTTAAGCAATCAGCCCCAGCATTTT
CDR3: CASSFLSNQPQHF
size: .
J: TRBJ1-5
V: TRBV12-3/TRBV12-4
D: .

DNA: TGCGCCAGCAGCTCGTCGGGACAGGGTGTTGGCTACACCTTC
CDR3: CASSSSGQGVGYTF
size: few
J: TRBJ1-2
V: TRBV5-1
D: TRBD1